This T cell receptor beta chain originates from a study of blood T cell repertoires in COVID-19. The protocol was immunoSEQ multiplex PCR, while the TCRdb copy is restricted to in-frame clones and leaves out a portion. The sample includes fewer than 300,000 clones, roughly 84% seen only once; the top ten take less than 4%. CDR3 length: 13 amino acids. Germline assignment: CDR1 GTSNPN and CDR2 SVGIG (reference sequence). The V and J ends lost 5 bases and 8 bases, in that order; junction bases with no gene match: 4. The source is a woman between 18 and 30 years old with acute or convalescent COVID-19. The specimen sequenced was peripheral blood. This chain links TRBV30 with TRBJ2-1, with TRBD2 matching 12 bases. CDR3 nucleotide sequence: TGTGCCTGGGCTAGCGGGAGGGATGATGAGCAGTTCTTC. Translating gives CAWASGRDDEQFF.